What follows is one T cell receptor beta chain and its context. This record belongs to a study of blood T cell repertoires in COVID-19. The overall study: Samples representing acute and convalescent COVID-19 were sourced from the United States, Italy and Spain. PBMCs, B-cell-depleted T cells, or T cells provided the cDNA or gDNA that made up the material.

CDR1 SGHVS and CDR2 FNYEAQ come from the germline V gene. The CDR3 loop spans 15 amino acids. V was cut by 0 bases and J by 4 bases, with 7 bases left in between. Recruited during active infection, patients (from Seattle) were subsequently followed longitudinally. The method was immunoSEQ multiplex PCR; TCRdb's version includes in-frame clones alone and lacks a portion of them. The sample yields around 84,000 clones, approximately 78% seen once. This chain connects TRBV7-6 to TRBJ1-6; D not certain. This clonotype was sampled from a man between 60 and 75 years old with COVID-19, enrolled during active disease. Sequencing was carried out using peripheral blood. CDR3 region: CASSLATNYNSPLHF. The CDR3 DNA reads TGTGCCAGCAGCTTAGCTACAAATTATAATTCACCCCTCCACTTT.